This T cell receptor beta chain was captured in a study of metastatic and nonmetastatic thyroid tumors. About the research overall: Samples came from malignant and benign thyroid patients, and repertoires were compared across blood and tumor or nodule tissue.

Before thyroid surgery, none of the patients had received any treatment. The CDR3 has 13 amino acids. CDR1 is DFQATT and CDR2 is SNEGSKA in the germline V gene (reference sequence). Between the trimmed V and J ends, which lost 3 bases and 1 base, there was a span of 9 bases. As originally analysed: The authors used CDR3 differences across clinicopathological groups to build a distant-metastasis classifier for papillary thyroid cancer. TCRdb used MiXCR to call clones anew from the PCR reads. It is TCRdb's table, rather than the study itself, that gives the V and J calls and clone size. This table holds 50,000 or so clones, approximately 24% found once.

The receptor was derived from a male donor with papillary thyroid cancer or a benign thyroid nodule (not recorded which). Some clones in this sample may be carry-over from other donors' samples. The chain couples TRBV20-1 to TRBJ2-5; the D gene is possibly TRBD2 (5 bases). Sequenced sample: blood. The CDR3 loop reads CSASWLAQETQYF. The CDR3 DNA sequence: TGCAGTGCTAGTTGGCTAGCCCAAGAGACCCAGTACTTC.